The clone carrying this T cell receptor (beta chain) was detected many times. TCRdb reprocessed the 5' RACE reads via MiXCR and lists one record per CDR3 protein. In the table there are 300,000 or so distinct CDR3 sequences, 8% to 9.5% of which are singletons. The sample comes from a study of T cells after yellow fever vaccination. Study summary: Those fractions that held only low numbers of cells were prepared using the SMART-Seq v4 Ultra Low Input RNA kit.

CDR3 length equals 13 residues. CDR1 is SGHDT, CDR2 YYEEEE, per germline. The V gene lost 3 bases and the J gene lost 3 bases, with 9 bases spanning the gap. The starting material was PBMCs, obtained about 41 days after the first yellow fever vaccination. The TCR comes from a man aged 18-30 years who received the YFV17D yellow fever vaccine. The chain carries TRBV5-6 and TRBJ2-5; weak D call: TRBD2 (5 bases). CDR3 amino acids: CASSSGLKETQYF. DNA for the CDR3: TGTGCCAGCAGCTCCGGACTGAAAGAGACCCAGTACTTC. The entire variable domain, with the rest obtained from reference TRBV5-6 and TRBJ2-5, is as follows: DAGVTQSPTHLIKTRGQQVTLRCSPKSGHDTVSWYQQALGQGPQFIFQYYEEEERQRGNFPDRFSGHQFPNYSSELNVNALLLGDSALYLCASSSGLKETQYFGPGTRLLVL.